This T cell receptor beta chain stems from a study of follicular helper T cells after annual influenza vaccination. Time point noted: 2015-2016 season, pre-vaccination. Trimming took 2 bases from V and 0 from J, leaving 13 bases between them. The CDR3 is made up of 16 amino acids. Germline CDR1 SGHRS, CDR2 YFSETQ. TCRdb's table, derived via immunoSEQ multiplex PCR, lists solely in-frame clones and lacks some. The table has about 5,600 clones, about 82% seen once. The chain employs TRBV5-1 and TRBJ2-3; D perhaps matches TRBD2 (6 bases). Sequences were derived from CXCR5- memory CD4+ T cells sorted from blood, sampled on the day of influenza vaccination. This clonotype was sampled from an adult who received the influenza vaccine. CDR3 in DNA: TGCGCCAGCAGCTTCGGTGCGGGATCTAGCACAGATACGCAGTATTTT. It translates to CASSFGAGSSTDTQYF.